The 22 T cell receptor beta chains below come from one sample, sequenced in a study of PD-1 blockade in classical Hodgkin lymphoma. TCRdb's copy holds only in-frame clones and misses some; the assay was immunoSEQ multiplex PCR. This sample yields tens of thousands of clones, of which 75% to 95% are seen a single time; about a tenth belongs to the top ten. As to time point: cycle 4 day 1 (C4D1), after five to seven weeks of nivolumab. Each patient experienced a relapse that followed autologous stem cell transplantation, and brentuximab vedotin exposure varied. The sample was peripheral blood mononuclear cells (PBMCs), taken before the fourth cycle of nivolumab. The receptors were gathered from a human donor with classical Hodgkin lymphoma.

The genes are TRBV5-8 and TRBJ2-7; no clear D gene. Trimming removed 3 bases at V and 1 base at J, with 11 bases between. The germline V gene encodes CDR1 SGHTS and CDR2 YDEGEE. The CDR3 is made up of 14 amino acids. The CDR3 coding sequence is TGTGCCAGCAGCTCCACTCCCTATTCCTACGAGCAGTACTTC. Translation gives CASSSTPYSYEQYF.

The CDR3 DNA reads TGCGCCATCGGTACAGGGGCAGTCGATGAGCAGTTCTTC. Translation: CAIGTGAVDEQFF. The V and J genes are TRBV4-1 and TRBJ2-1, with TRBD1 matching 7 bases. Per the germline V gene, CDR1 is MGHRA and CDR2 is YSYEKL. The CDR3 is 13 amino acids. Trimming took 10 bases from V and 8 from J; bases not matched to a gene: 11.

V usage is TRBV5-5 and J usage is TRBJ2-2; tentatively, D is TRBD1 or TRBD2 (5 bases each). From germline, CDR1 is SGHKS and CDR2 YYEKEE (reference sequence). Trimming removed 0 bases from V and 1 base from J, with 13 bases in between. The CDR3 runs to 17 residues. This CDR3 reads CASSLASGDGNTGELFF. The CDR3 DNA reads TGTGCCAGCAGCTTGGCATCCGGGGACGGGAACACCGGGGAGCTGTTTTTT. Full variable domain (remainder filled in from reference TRBV5-5 and TRBJ2-2): DAGVTQSPTHLIKTRGQQVTLRCSPISGHKSVSWYQQVLGQGPQFIFQYYEKEERGRGNFPDRFSARQFPNYSSELNVNALLLGDSALYLCASSLASGDGNTGELFFGEGSRLTVL.

The chain combines TRBV5-1 with TRBJ1-2; no reliable D call. V was shortened by 2 bases and J by 3 bases, with 8 bases between the two germline ends. CDR3 size: 13 residues. Germline CDR1 reads SGHRS; CDR2 reads YFSETQ. CDR3 amino acids: CASSFGLDYGYTF. In DNA form, the CDR3 reads TGCGCCAGCAGCTTCGGTCTGGACTATGGCTACACCTTC.

This chain uses TRBV6-1 with TRBJ1-2; 7 bases align to TRBD1. The CDR3 length is 14 residues. Germline V CDR1 and CDR2: MNHNS, SASEGT. J was trimmed by 4 bases and V by 6 bases; bases with no gene match: 8. CDR3 protein: CASSPGQVTYGYTF. CDR3 DNA: TGTGCCAGCAGCCCAGGACAGGTGACCTATGGCTACACCTTC.

CDR3 nucleotide sequence: TGCGCCAGCAGTGAACAAGGCACTGAAGCTTTCTTT. Translation gives CASSEQGTEAFF. V usage is TRBV10-2 and J usage is TRBJ1-1; no clear D. The ends were cut back, 3 bases at V and 4 bases at J, with 6 bases in the middle. CDR3 length: 12 residues. Germline V lookup: CDR1 WSHSY, CDR2 SAAADI.

The rearrangement uses TRBV16 and TRBJ1-1; weak D call: TRBD1 (6 bases). The V gene's germline CDR1 is KGHSY and CDR2 FQNENV. The V gene lost 5 bases and the J gene lost 5 bases, with 18 bases spanning the gap. This CDR3 is 15 amino acids long. The CDR3 DNA reads TGTGCCAGCAGCAAATTACAGGGTCTAAGGACTGAAGCTTTCTTT. Its translation is CASSKLQGLRTEAFF.

This rearrangement joins TRBV21-1 to TRBJ1-2. TRBV21-1 is a documented pseudogene. This CDR3 has 14 amino acids. CDR3 in amino acids: CASRKGRSNYGYTF. The CDR3 DNA is TGTGCCAGCAGAAAGGGGAGAAGTAACTATGGCTACACCTTC.

CDR3 nucleotides: TGTGCCAGTAGCCTAAGGGACACCTCCAGCTCTGGGGCCAACGTCCTGACTTTC. Translation: CASSLRDTSSSGANVLTF. The rearrangement links TRBV11-1 to TRBJ2-6, with D tentatively TRBD1 (6 bases). Germline loops: CDR1 SGHAT, CDR2 FQDESV (reference sequence). The CDR3 contains 18 residues. Trimming left V 9 bases short and J 0 bases short, with 21 bases between.

This clone showed up just once. This chain links TRBV10-3 with TRBJ2-1; D not resolved. Deletions cut 3 bases from V and 5 bases from J, with 14 bases between. Germline loops: CDR1 ENHRY, CDR2 SYGVKD. The CDR3 is 15 residues long. The CDR3 region has the DNA TGTGCCATCAGTGAAGTTATTAGAGGAAACAATGAGCAGTTCTTC. It codes for CAISEVIRGNNEQFF.

This chain links TRBV7-9 with TRBJ2-4, with TRBD2 matching over 9 bases. Germline CDR1 is SEHNR and CDR2 is FQNEAQ (reference sequence). The CDR3 runs to 17 residues. The J segment lost 3 bases and the V segment lost 5 bases, leaving 11 bases of the junction unmatched. The CDR3 DNA sequence: TGTGCCAGCAGCGCGCCCGGGCGGGGGGGTATCAAAAACATTCAGTACTTC. Residues: CASSAPGRGGIKNIQYF.

The V call is TRBV2, the J call TRBJ1-5; 10 nucleotides align to TRBD1. The junction had 14 bases not matched to a gene; V was cut back by 8 bases and J by 4 bases. The CDR3 length is 17 residues. Germline V gene data show CDR1 as SNHLY and CDR2 as FYNNEI. CDR3 residues: CASSGTGDDMHNQPQHF. As DNA, the CDR3 is TGTGCCAGCTCCGGGACAGGGGACGATATGCATAATCAGCCCCAGCATTTT.

The rearrangement uses TRBV5-5 and TRBJ2-5; D possibly corresponds to TRBD2 (6 bases). With 6 bases removed from V and 2 bases from J, the gap between germline ends came to 23 bases. This CDR3 comprises 17 residues. Germline-derived CDR1 and CDR2 are SGHKS and YYEKEE (reference sequence). DNA of the CDR3: TGTGCCAGCACCCCCTTCCCCCGCGGGGACCTTCAAGAGACCCAGTACTTC. Translation: CASTPFPRGDLQETQYF.

CDR3 loop: CASSVTQFNIQYF. CDR3 nucleotide sequence: TGTGCCAGCAGTGTAACACAGTTCAACATTCAGTACTTC. This chain links TRBV11-1 with TRBJ2-4; D ambiguous. CDR3 length: 13 residues. The V and J ends lost 6 bases and 7 bases respectively, with 13 bases between them. Germline V gene lookup returns CDR1 SGHAT and CDR2 FQDESV (reference sequence).

The rearrangement joins TRBV5-1 to TRBJ2-1, with TRBD1 matching over 7 bases. The germline V gene has CDR1 SGHRS and CDR2 YFSETQ. CDR3 length: 14 amino acids. V was clipped by 3 bases and J by 7 bases; unmatched bases: 7. Here the CDR3 DNA reads TGCGCCAGCAGCTCAGGACAGGTTTGGAATGAGCAGTTCTTC. Its protein product is CASSSGQVWNEQFF. The full variable domain, its missing parts supplied by reference TRBV5-1 and TRBJ2-1, is KAGVTQTPRYLIKTRGQQVTLSCSPISGHRSVSWYQQTPGQGLQFLFEYFSETQRNKGNFPGRFSGRQFSNSRSEMNVSTLELGDSALYLCASSSGQVWNEQFFGPGTRLTVL.

The J gene is TRBJ2-3, the V gene TRBV18, with D tentatively TRBD1 or TRBD2 (5 bases each). CDR3 length equals 11 residues. V was trimmed by 5 bases and J by 7 bases, leaving 7 bases between them. Germline-derived CDR1 and CDR2 are KGHSH and LQKENI. CDR3 sequence: CASSWGNTQYF. The DNA of the CDR3 is TGTGCCAGCTCATGGGGGAATACGCAGTATTTT. Drawing the rest from reference TRBV18 and TRBJ2-3, the complete variable domain is NAGVMQNPRHLVRRRGQEARLRCSPMKGHSHVYWYRQLPEEGLKFMVYLQKENIIDESGMPKERFSAEFPKEGPSILRIQQVVRGDSAAYFCASSWGNTQYFGPGTRLTVL.

This clone was recorded only once. The V and J genes are TRBV15 and TRBJ1-1; the D is unclear. Germline CDR1 is LNHNV and CDR2 is YYDKDF (reference sequence). The length of the CDR3 is 17 residues. V was clipped by 0 bases and J by 4 bases, with 18 bases between them. Here the CDR3 reads CATSRDRVGSPPTEAFF. In DNA form, the CDR3 reads TGTGCCACCAGCAGAGATAGGGTGGGGAGCCCCCCCACTGAAGCTTTCTTT. Using reference TRBV15 and TRBJ1-1 for the parts outside the CDR3, the full variable domain is DAMVIQNPRYQVTQFGKPVTLSCSQTLNHNVMYWYQQKSSQAPKLLFHYYDKDFNNEADTPDNFQSRRPNTSFCFLDIRSPGLGDTAMYLCATSRDRVGSPPTEAFFGQGTRLTVV.

The chain is built from TRBV21-1 and TRBJ1-6. TRBV21-1 is marked as a pseudogene. The CDR3 has 13 amino acids. CDR3 region: CASRSHYDSPLHF. CDR3 coding DNA: TGTGCCAGCAGGTCCCACTACGATTCACCCCTCCACTTT.

The chain links TRBV11-2 to TRBJ2-7; no clear D gene. Germline loops: CDR1 SGHAT, CDR2 FQNNGV. The CDR3 contains 14 residues. Trimming shortened V by 7 bases and J by 2 bases, and 15 bases separated the two germline ends. CDR3 DNA sequence: TGTGCCAGCACCCCCACCCGGTCTCCCTACGAGCAGTACTTC. This translates into CASTPTRSPYEQYF. Full variable domain (missing parts from reference TRBV11-2 and TRBJ2-7): EAGVAQSPRYKIIEKRQSVAFWCNPISGHATLYWYQQILGQGPKLLIQFQNNGVVDDSQLPKDRFSAERLKGVDSTLKIQPAKLEDSAVYLCASTPTRSPYEQYFGPGTRLTVT.

The V call is TRBV10-3, the J call TRBJ2-7; 10 bases fit TRBD2. Unmatched junction bases numbered 11, after V lost 6 bases and J lost 0 bases. CDR3 length: 17 residues. Germline-derived CDR1 and CDR2 are ENHRY and SYGVKD. CDR3 sequence reads: CAISPGIAGGTSYEQYF. The CDR3 bases are TGTGCCATCAGCCCCGGGATAGCGGGGGGCACCTCCTACGAGCAGTACTTC.

The rearrangement uses TRBV15 and TRBJ1-1; no reliable D call. This CDR3 has 16 residues. Germline CDR1 reads LNHNV; CDR2 reads YYDKDF (reference sequence). Trimming took off 0 bases at V and 1 base at J, with 12 bases between the two ends. The CDR3 DNA follows: TGTGCCACCAGCAGAGAGCGGATGGAGAGGAACACTGAAGCTTTCTTT. It is translated as CATSRERMERNTEAFF.

The chain couples TRBV19 to TRBJ1-1; D may be TRBD1 (6 bases). V lost 9 bases and J lost 3, with 17 bases in between. The CDR3 loop spans 14 amino acids. Germline CDR1 LNHDA, CDR2 SQIVND (reference sequence). The CDR3 here is CASGPRGRYTEAFF. The CDR3 DNA reads as TGTGCCAGCGGGCCCCGGGGGCGATACACTGAAGCTTTCTTT.